These 30 T cell receptor beta chains were sequenced from one sample in a study of identical twins. TCRdb ran MiXCR on the 5' RACE reads and lists one entry per CDR3 protein. The sample records under 900,000 distinct CDR3 sequences, about 12% being singletons. The sample also formed part of further work on yellow fever vaccine responses in identical twins.

The sample taken for sequencing was PBMCs. The receptor source for this set is a woman under 30 in good health.

V usage is TRBV18 and J usage is TRBJ1-2; D gene uncertain. CDR1 is KGHSH, CDR2 LQKENI, per germline. V was shortened by 3 bases and J by 6 bases, with 8 bases between the two germline ends. The CDR3 is made up of 12 amino acids. The CDR3 is CASSPTADGYTF. CDR3 coding DNA: TGTGCCAGCTCACCTACGGCCGATGGCTACACCTTC.

The rearrangement links TRBV6-1 to TRBJ2-3; no reliable D call. The germline CDR1 and CDR2 sequences are MNHNS and SASEGT. The CDR3 is made up of 13 amino acids. Trimming removed 7 bases from V and 6 bases from J, with 14 bases in between. This chain's CDR3 is CASKVLAWDTQYF. The DNA for the CDR3 is TGTGCCAGCAAAGTATTAGCTTGGGATACGCAGTATTTT.

This clonotype was found a few times. This chain connects TRBV19 to TRBJ2-6; D possibly corresponds to TRBD2 (5 bases). V was shortened by 8 bases and J by 2 bases, with 16 bases between the two germline ends. The germline V gene encodes CDR1 LNHDA and CDR2 SQIVND (reference sequence). The CDR3 spans 16 residues. The CDR3 reads CASSRPGGPGANVLTF. CDR3 nucleotides: TGTGCCAGTTCAAGACCAGGCGGGCCTGGGGCCAACGTCCTGACTTTC.

The CDR3 DNA is TGTGCCAGCAGTGGACAGGGGCCTGCTCTCCAAGAGACCCAGTACTTC. It encodes CASSGQGPALQETQYF. This rearrangement joins TRBV2 to TRBJ2-5; 8 nucleotides match TRBD1. Germline trimming cut 4 bases from V and 1 base from J; bases unmatched to any gene: 8. From germline, CDR1 is SNHLY and CDR2 FYNNEI. The CDR3 has 16 residues.

This clonotype showed up just a few times. This sequence joins TRBV4-1 and TRBJ2-7; tentatively, D is TRBD1 (6 bases). Germline CDR1 is MGHRA and CDR2 is YSYEKL. This CDR3 spans 15 amino acids. V was cut by 0 bases and J by 5 bases, with 14 bases left in between. The CDR3 sequence: CASSQDTGWLDEQYF. The DNA of the CDR3 is TGCGCCAGCAGCCAAGATACAGGGTGGTTGGACGAGCAGTACTTC.

This clonotype was observed at least ten times. The chain is built from TRBV7-8 and TRBJ2-1, with 13 bases lining up with TRBD2. The CDR3 is 18 residues long. Germline V gives CDR1 SGHVS, CDR2 FQNEAQ. V shed 0 bases, J shed 4 bases, and the junction held 6 bases outside the gene matches. Here the CDR3 reads CASSLALPGLAGYNEQFF. CDR3 in DNA: TGTGCCAGCAGCTTAGCGCTTCCGGGACTAGCGGGATACAATGAGCAGTTCTTC. Looking up the rest from reference TRBV7-8 and TRBJ2-1 gives the full variable domain: GAGVSQSPRYKVAKRGQDVALRCDPISGHVSLFWYQQALGQGPEFLTYFQNEAQLDKSGLPSDRFFAERPEGSVSTLKIQRTQQEDSAVYLCASSLALPGLAGYNEQFFGPGTRLTVL.

The CDR3 sequence is CASSSITGAIEQFF. The CDR3 DNA reads TGCGCCAGCAGCTCCATTACGGGGGCGATTGAGCAGTTCTTC. The rearrangement links TRBV5-1 to TRBJ2-1; D assignment may be TRBD1 or TRBD2 (6 bases each). The CDR3 consists of 14 residues. Looked up from germline, CDR1 is SGHRS and CDR2 is YFSETQ. V lost 3 bases and J lost 9, with 16 bases in between.

The rearrangement uses TRBV29-1 and TRBJ1-1; TRBD1 aligns across 8 bases. Germline CDR1 reads SQVTM; CDR2 reads ANQGSEA. The CDR3 loop spans 14 amino acids. The CDR3 region is CSTLRTGLNTEAFF. CDR3 DNA: TGCAGTACTCTCCGGACAGGGCTGAACACTGAAGCTTTCTTT.

The V and J genes are TRBV12-3 or TRBV12-4 and TRBJ2-1; 15 bases map to TRBD2. V gave up 5 bases and J gave up 10 bases; unmatched junction bases: 12. This CDR3 is 17 amino acids long. The chain's CDR3 is CASSQTGTSGGPSEQFF. CDR3 DNA: TGTGCCAGCAGTCAAACCGGGACTAGCGGGGGGCCGAGCGAGCAGTTCTTC.

The chain recombines TRBV15 with TRBJ2-1; 10 bases map to TRBD2. The germline V gene encodes CDR1 LNHNV and CDR2 YYDKDF (reference sequence). CDR3 size: 15 residues. V shed 4 bases and J 9 bases; nucleotides not matched to a gene: 9. The CDR3 DNA reads as TGTGCCACCAGCATGAGCGGGGGGGCCGCGGGTGAGCAGTTCTTC. This encodes CATSMSGGAAGEQFF.

The gene calls are TRBV28 and TRBJ2-7, with 7 nucleotides matching TRBD2. The CDR3 has 15 amino acids. The germline CDR1 and CDR2 sequences are MDHEN and SYDVKM. The ends lost 10 bases at V and 6 bases at J; junction bases unmatched: 18. The CDR3 DNA sequence: TGTGCCACCCGACCTCCGCGGGGGAGCGTGTCCGAGCAGTACTTC. It specifies CATRPPRGSVSEQYF.

The J gene is TRBJ2-4, the V gene TRBV28, with a tentative D call TRBD1 (6 bases). V was cut by 9 bases and J by 8 bases, with 14 bases left in between. CDR1 is MDHEN and CDR2 is SYDVKM in the germline V gene. CDR3 length: 12 residues. This chain's CDR3 is CASSEDSDIQYF. CDR3 DNA sequence: TGTGCCAGTTCCGAGGACAGCGACATTCAGTACTTC.

The chain links TRBV10-3 to TRBJ2-5, with 12 bases lining up with TRBD2. This CDR3 is built from 15 residues. CDR1 is ENHRY, CDR2 SYGVKD, per germline. V shed 6 bases, J shed 0 bases, and the junction held 2 bases outside the gene matches. The CDR3 nucleotides are TGTGCCATCAGACCTAGCGGGGGGGACCAAGAGACCCAGTACTTC. Translation gives CAIRPSGGDQETQYF.

This clonotype has ten or more counts. CDR3 sequence: CASRRTGRQPQHF. The CDR3 DNA reads as TGTGCCAGCAGGCGGACAGGGCGTCAGCCCCAGCATTTT. The gene calls are TRBV12-3 or TRBV12-4 and TRBJ1-5; 8 bases match TRBD1. CDR3 size: 13 residues. The V gene end was trimmed by 6 bases and the J gene end by 6 bases; junction bases not matched to a gene: 4.

This clonotype has at least ten counts. The chain recombines TRBV24-1 with TRBJ2-3; D is tentatively TRBD1 or TRBD2 (6 bases each). Per the germline V gene, CDR1 is KGHDR and CDR2 is SFDVKD. Between the trimmed V and J ends, which lost 9 bases and 3 bases, there was a span of 15 bases. This CDR3 is 14 amino acids long. CDR3 nucleotide sequence: TGTGCCACCGTTGGTCGGGGGCAAACAGATACGCAGTATTTT. Its translation: CATVGRGQTDTQYF.

The rearrangement uses TRBV28 and TRBJ2-7; a possible D gene is TRBD1 (6 bases). Trimming took off 9 bases at V and 2 bases at J, with 11 bases between the two ends. Germline CDR1 is MDHEN and CDR2 is SYDVKM. This CDR3 has 12 amino acids. CDR3 DNA: TGTGCCAGTCGGACAGCAGCCTACGAGCAGTACTTC. Protein product: CASRTAAYEQYF.

The chain joins TRBV5-5 to TRBJ2-3; TRBD1 matches 8 bases. Trimming removed 4 bases from V and 6 bases from J; junction bases left unmatched: 13. The CDR3 is 16 amino acids. Germline V gene lookup returns CDR1 SGHKS and CDR2 YYEKEE (reference sequence). The DNA of the CDR3 is TGTGCCAGCAGCCTAAGGACAGGGAAAGTGGAGGATACGCAGTATTTT. Protein product: CASSLRTGKVEDTQYF. The whole variable domain, filled in from reference TRBV5-5 and TRBJ2-3, reads DAGVTQSPTHLIKTRGQQVTLRCSPISGHKSVSWYQQVLGQGPQFIFQYYEKEERGRGNFPDRFSARQFPNYSSELNVNALLLGDSALYLCASSLRTGKVEDTQYFGPGTRLTVL.

About this clonotype: This could be a read error, since a much larger clone is one nucleotide away. The J gene is TRBJ2-1, the V gene TRBV20-1; 7 bases align to TRBD1. The germline gives CDR1 DFQATT, CDR2 SNEGSKA (reference sequence). The CDR3 extends over 15 amino acids. CDR3 sequence reads: CSARDFGTEYNEQIF. The CDR3 DNA sequence: TGCAGTGCTAGAGATTTTGGGACAGAGTACAATGAGCAGATCTTC.

Note on this clonotype: A much larger clonotype is one base distant, so this may be a read error. The V call is TRBV24-1, the J call TRBJ2-5; 7 bases fit TRBD1. The length of the CDR3 is 15 residues. CDR1 is KGHDR, CDR2 SFDVKD, per germline. Trimming cost V 3 bases and J 2 bases; bases outside gene matches: 5. The CDR3 DNA follows: TGTGCCACCAGTGATCCGACAGGGAAGCAAGAGACCCAGTACTTC. This codes for CATSDPTGKQETQYF.

This clonotype was observed a handful of times. For the CDR3, the DNA is TGTGCCAGCAGCCGAGGGACAGGGCTCTACGAGCAGTACGTC. Translated: CASSRGTGLYEQYV. The chain is built from TRBV6-2 or TRBV6-3 and TRBJ2-7, with TRBD1 matching 9 bases. Germline V gene data show CDR1 as MNHEY and CDR2 as SVGEGT. J gave up 3 bases and V 6 bases, and 6 bases lay outside the gene matches. This CDR3 has 14 residues.

This clonotype appeared many times. The CDR3: CASSPRPGDEQYV. DNA for the CDR3: TGTGCCAGCAGCCCAAGGCCGGGAGACGAGCAGTACGTC. The chain recombines TRBV11-2 with TRBJ2-7; possible D gene TRBD2, 6 bases. The germline V gene has CDR1 SGHAT and CDR2 FQNNGV. V lost 5 bases to trimming and J lost 5 bases, with 13 bases between them. This CDR3 spans 13 amino acids.

The rearrangement links TRBV10-3 to TRBJ2-1; no clear D. The CDR3 covers 14 residues. The V gene lost 2 bases and the J gene lost 0 bases, with 5 bases spanning the gap. Germline V lookup: CDR1 ENHRY, CDR2 SYGVKD. The CDR3 here is CAISERSSYNEQFF. The CDR3 DNA reads TGTGCCATCAGTGAGAGGTCCTCCTACAATGAGCAGTTCTTC.

This chain links TRBV2 with TRBJ2-7; 7 positions agree with TRBD1. This CDR3 comprises 18 residues. J was trimmed by 5 bases and V by 7 bases; bases with no gene match: 23. CDR1 is SNHLY and CDR2 is FYNNEI in the germline V gene. The CDR3 DNA sequence: TGTGCCAGCACCACAGCATTTGGGTTGGACAGGTCTCGGAACGAGCAGTACTTC. Its translation is CASTTAFGLDRSRNEQYF.

This clonotype turned up a few times. The chain links TRBV15 to TRBJ1-5, with TRBD1 as a possible D gene (5 bases). Germline CDR1 LNHNV, CDR2 YYDKDF (reference sequence). The germline V and J ends were trimmed by 0 bases and 2 bases, with 20 bases remaining between them. The CDR3 consists of 19 residues. The DNA for the CDR3 is TGTGCCACCAGCAGAGATCATGTCGGGAGGGGCAGGGGCAATCAGCCCCAGCATTTT. Its translation: CATSRDHVGRGRGNQPQHF.

V and J are TRBV2 and TRBJ2-1; 7 nucleotides align to TRBD1. V was clipped by 9 bases and J by 6 bases; unmatched bases: 5. The CDR3 contains 12 residues. The germline gives CDR1 SNHLY, CDR2 FYNNEI. CDR3 DNA: TGTGCCAGGAGAGACAGGGCCAATGAGCAGTTCTTC. This sequence encodes CARRDRANEQFF.

This clonotype was recorded many times. The chain uses TRBV5-1 and TRBJ2-1, with D perhaps matching TRBD2 (5 bases). The CDR3 spans 15 residues. V lost 0 bases and J lost 1, with 8 bases in between. The germline V gene has CDR1 SGHRS and CDR2 YFSETQ. CDR3 in amino acids: CASSLVTGSYNEQFF. CDR3 bases: TGCGCCAGCAGCTTGGTGACGGGATCCTACAATGAGCAGTTCTTC.

Only a few counts were recorded for this clonotype. The V call is TRBV28, the J call TRBJ2-6; 10 positions match TRBD2. V lost 5 bases and J lost 0; bases outside the gene matches: 4. The CDR3 spans 17 residues. Germline V gene data show CDR1 as MDHEN and CDR2 as SYDVKM. The CDR3 DNA is TGTGCCAGCAGTCCAGCGGGAGGGAACTCTGGGGCCAACGTCCTGACTTTC. This encodes CASSPAGGNSGANVLTF.

This clonotype was recorded a few times. V and J are TRBV6-5 and TRBJ2-7, with D possibly being TRBD1 or TRBD2 (5 bases each). In germline, CDR1 is MNHEY, CDR2 SVGAGI. The CDR3 has 15 amino acids. Trimming took off 2 bases at V and 0 bases at J, with 11 bases between the two ends. The CDR3 sequence is CASSYTGQSSYEQYF. In nucleotides, the CDR3 is TGTGCCAGCAGTTACACGGGGCAGAGCTCCTACGAGCAGTACTTC.

This clonotype was seen only a few times. The chain has TRBV25-1 and TRBJ2-7; 8 bases align to TRBD1. This CDR3 comprises 15 residues. The V segment lost 1 base and the J segment 5 bases; nucleotides outside the gene matches: 7. From germline, CDR1 is MGHDK and CDR2 SYGVNS. CDR3 sequence reads: CASSEFGQGANEQYF. For the CDR3, the DNA is TGTGCCAGCAGTGAATTTGGGCAGGGGGCCAACGAGCAGTACTTC.

The table lists this clonotype with many counts. The V gene is TRBV10-1, the J gene TRBJ2-1; 9 nucleotides align to TRBD2. Germline loops: CDR1 WNHNN, CDR2 SYGVQD (reference sequence). The CDR3 runs 16 residues. The V gene end was trimmed by 3 bases and the J gene end by 3 bases; junction bases not matched to a gene: 6. The CDR3 region has the DNA TGCGCCAGCAGTGAAGGGACTAGCTCCGACTACAATGAGCAGTTCTTC. Protein sequence: CASSEGTSSDYNEQFF.